A selection of T cell receptor beta chains follows, all from one sample in a study of CD8+CD57+ T cells in acquired aplastic anemia. MiXCR, run by TCRdb on the reads, gives a single entry per CDR3 protein. The sample lists 180,000 or so distinct CDR3 sequences, about half occurring once. The sample was sorted CD4+, CD8+, or CD8+CD57+ T cells (not recorded which) from PBMCs. Receptor source: a human donor with aplastic anemia. Each CDR3 is given with its conserved first and last residue. D genes are given only for firm matches. The listing skips clone size in some rows; elsewhere it reads once, few, many or a size class.

CDR3aa: CATSSGQGRINEQFF
CDR3nt: TGTGCCACCAGCTCCGGACAGGGCAGGATCAATGAGCAGTTCTTC
j_gene: TRBJ2-1
d_gene: TRBD1
abundance: few
v_gene: TRBV15

CDR3aa: CSARRGAGSSYNEQSF
CDR3nt: TGCAGCGCTAGGAGGGGGGCAGGTAGCTCCTACAATGAGCAGTCCTTC
j_gene: TRBJ2-1
d_gene: .
abundance: .
v_gene: TRBV20-1

CDR3aa: CATRGPGGPQETQYF
CDR3nt: TGTGCCACCAGGGGTCCCGGGGGCCCTCAAGAGACCCAGTACTTC
j_gene: TRBJ2-5
d_gene: .
abundance: few
v_gene: TRBV24-1

CDR3aa: CASSQDGTGGWADTQYF
CDR3nt: TGTGCCAGCAGCCAAGACGGAACCGGGGGTTGGGCAGATACGCAGTATTTT
j_gene: TRBJ2-3
d_gene: .
abundance: .
v_gene: TRBV4-2

CDR3aa: CASSPTGGVNYGYTF
CDR3nt: TGTGCCAGCAGCCCTACCGGGGGGGTAAACTATGGCTACACCTTC
j_gene: TRBJ1-2
d_gene: .
abundance: many
v_gene: TRBV7-9

CDR3aa: CASSPVDFQETQYF
CDR3nt: TGCGCCAGCAGCCCGGTAGACTTCCAAGAGACCCAGTACTTC
j_gene: TRBJ2-5
d_gene: .
abundance: many
v_gene: TRBV5-1

CDR3aa: CASSEIGEAFF
CDR3nt: TGTGCCAGCAGTGAAATCGGTGAAGCTTTCTTT
j_gene: TRBJ1-1
d_gene: .
abundance: .
v_gene: TRBV2

CDR3aa: CSAGTANYGYTF
CDR3nt: TGCAGTGCCGGGACGGCTAACTATGGCTACACCTTC
j_gene: TRBJ1-2
d_gene: .
abundance: many
v_gene: TRBV20-1

CDR3aa: CATSLEGSNEKLFF
CDR3nt: TGTGCCACCAGTCTTGAAGGGTCTAATGAAAAACTGTTTTTT
j_gene: TRBJ1-4
d_gene: .
abundance: .
v_gene: TRBV24-1

CDR3aa: CSATSGVNTYEQYF
CDR3nt: TGCAGTGCCACGAGCGGGGTTAACACCTACGAGCAGTACTTC
j_gene: TRBJ2-7
d_gene: TRBD2
abundance: few
v_gene: TRBV20-1

CDR3aa: CATSRGQGGNTGELFF
CDR3nt: TGTGCCACCAGCAGAGGACAGGGGGGGAACACCGGGGAGCTGTTTTTT
j_gene: TRBJ2-2
d_gene: TRBD1
abundance: .
v_gene: TRBV15

CDR3aa: CATSREQVRETQYF
CDR3nt: TGTGCCACCAGCAGAGAACAGGTTAGGGAGACCCAGTACTTC
j_gene: TRBJ2-5
d_gene: .
abundance: .
v_gene: TRBV15

CDR3aa: CSVDGLYNEQFF
CDR3nt: TGCAGCGTCGACGGACTTTACAATGAGCAGTTCTTC
j_gene: TRBJ2-1
d_gene: .
abundance: .
v_gene: TRBV29-1

CDR3aa: CASSADRAGANVLTF
CDR3nt: TGTGCCAGCAGTGCCGACAGGGCTGGGGCCAACGTCCTGACTTTC
j_gene: TRBJ2-6
d_gene: TRBD1
abundance: few
v_gene: TRBV2

CDR3aa: CASSDSGGGWNQPQHF
CDR3nt: TGTGCCAGTAGCGACAGTGGGGGAGGGTGGAATCAGCCCCAGCATTTT
j_gene: TRBJ1-5
d_gene: .
abundance: many
v_gene: TRBV19

CDR3aa: CASSQDMAVTNYGYTF
CDR3nt: TGTGCCAGCAGCCAAGATATGGCAGTAACTAACTATGGCTACACCTTC
j_gene: TRBJ1-2
d_gene: .
abundance: .
v_gene: TRBV3-1

CDR3aa: CASSRQLSDGYTF
CDR3nt: TGTGCCAGCAGCCGGCAGTTGTCAGATGGCTACACCTTC
j_gene: TRBJ1-2
d_gene: .
abundance: many
v_gene: TRBV12-3/TRBV12-4

CDR3aa: CSAAGTDRRDGYTF
CDR3nt: TGCAGTGCCGCGGGAACGGATCGGCGGGATGGCTACACCTTC
j_gene: TRBJ1-2
d_gene: .
abundance: .
v_gene: TRBV20-1

CDR3aa: CASSLGFDSGGFQETQYF
CDR3nt: TGCGCCAGCAGCTTGGGTTTTGATAGCGGGGGGTTCCAAGAGACCCAGTACTTC
j_gene: TRBJ2-5
d_gene: TRBD2
abundance: few
v_gene: TRBV5-1

CDR3aa: CASNTSGGRSYGYTF
CDR3nt: TGTGCCAGCAACACCTCCGGGGGGCGAAGCTATGGCTACACCTTC
j_gene: TRBJ1-2
d_gene: .
abundance: .
v_gene: TRBV27

CDR3aa: CASSQGGDEQYF
CDR3nt: TGTGCCAGCAGCCAAGGCGGCGACGAGCAGTACTTC
j_gene: TRBJ2-7
d_gene: .
abundance: .
v_gene: TRBV14

CDR3aa: CASSSRQERGELFF
CDR3nt: TGTGCCAGCAGCTCAAGACAGGAGCGCGGGGAGCTGTTTTTT
j_gene: TRBJ2-2
d_gene: .
abundance: many
v_gene: TRBV12-3/TRBV12-4

CDR3aa: CASSRSGLAGGGGDTQYF
CDR3nt: TGCGCCAGCAGCCGATCGGGACTAGCGGGAGGCGGGGGAGATACGCAGTATTTT
j_gene: TRBJ2-3
d_gene: TRBD2
abundance: few
v_gene: TRBV4-1

CDR3aa: CASSQGGSGTDTQYF
CDR3nt: TGCGCCAGCAGCCAAGGCGGGAGTGGCACAGATACGCAGTATTTT
j_gene: TRBJ2-3
d_gene: TRBD2
abundance: many
v_gene: TRBV4-1

CDR3aa: CASGGREAFF
CDR3nt: TGTGCCAGCGGGGGACGTGAAGCTTTCTTT
j_gene: TRBJ1-1
d_gene: .
abundance: .
v_gene: TRBV2

CDR3aa: CASSKGQGISQPQHF
CDR3nt: TGTGCCAGCAGTAAGGGACAGGGGATTTCTCAGCCCCAGCATTTT
j_gene: TRBJ1-5
d_gene: TRBD1
abundance: many
v_gene: TRBV2

CDR3aa: CAISADARGTGYEQFF
CDR3nt: TGTGCCATCAGTGCCGACGCCCGGGGGACAGGGTATGAGCAGTTCTTC
j_gene: TRBJ2-1
d_gene: TRBD1
abundance: .
v_gene: TRBV10-3

CDR3aa: CASSDRLNNEQFF
CDR3nt: TGTGCCAGCAGTGATCGGCTGAACAATGAGCAGTTCTTC
j_gene: TRBJ2-1
d_gene: .
abundance: few
v_gene: TRBV25-1

CDR3aa: CASNGQGEPYEQYF
CDR3nt: TGTGCCAGCAATGGACAGGGGGAACCCTACGAGCAGTACTTC
j_gene: TRBJ2-7
d_gene: TRBD1
abundance: many
v_gene: TRBV9

CDR3aa: CASSRTSGTTEQYF
CDR3nt: TGTGCCAGCAGCCGCACCTCCGGGACAACCGAGCAGTACTTC
j_gene: TRBJ2-7
d_gene: .
abundance: many
v_gene: TRBV12-3/TRBV12-4

CDR3aa: CASSGSSGAYEQYF
CDR3nt: TGTGCCAGCAGCGGCAGTAGCGGGGCCTACGAGCAGTACTTC
j_gene: TRBJ2-7
d_gene: TRBD2
abundance: .
v_gene: TRBV7-8

CDR3aa: CSARDWGTSEKTQYF
CDR3nt: TGCAGTGCTAGAGATTGGGGGACTAGCGAAAAGACCCAGTACTTC
j_gene: TRBJ2-5
d_gene: TRBD2
abundance: .
v_gene: TRBV20-1

CDR3aa: CASSNGRDYNSPLHF
CDR3nt: TGTGCCAGCAGTAATGGGAGGGACTATAATTCACCCCTCCACTTT
j_gene: TRBJ1-6
d_gene: .
abundance: many
v_gene: TRBV6-1

CDR3aa: CASSVLQGQETQYF
CDR3nt: TGTGCCAGCAGCGTATTGCAGGGACAGGAGACCCAGTACTTC
j_gene: TRBJ2-5
d_gene: TRBD1
abundance: many
v_gene: TRBV9

CDR3aa: CASSPVETQYF
CDR3nt: TGTGCCAGCAGTCCAGTCGAGACCCAGTACTTC
j_gene: TRBJ2-5
d_gene: .
abundance: few
v_gene: TRBV6-4

CDR3aa: CATSAGVTYEQYF
CDR3nt: TGTGCCACCAGTGCGGGGGTAACCTACGAGCAGTACTTC
j_gene: TRBJ2-7
d_gene: .
abundance: .
v_gene: TRBV24-1

CDR3aa: CAISESDTQETQYF
CDR3nt: TGTGCCATCAGTGAGTCGGACACCCAAGAGACCCAGTACTTC
j_gene: TRBJ2-5
d_gene: .
abundance: .
v_gene: TRBV10-3